The clone carrying this TCR beta chain appeared once. The antigen is undetermined. These data originate in a study of a mutant IDH1 vaccine in newly diagnosed glioma. The time point here: week 11, during vaccination. Each dose of the vaccine consisted of 300 ug of mutant IDH1 20-mer peptide, with topical imiquimod. Generated by immunoSEQ multiplex PCR, the TCRdb table keeps only in-frame clones and is missing some. Among roughly 110,000 clones listed, approximately 87% were seen once. The germline V and J ends were trimmed by 9 bases and 3 bases, with 20 bases remaining between them. CDR1 MDHEN and CDR2 SYDVKM come from the germline V gene. This CDR3 comprises 15 residues.

This receptor was identified in a woman aged 50 to 60 with glioma. The genes are TRBV28 and TRBJ1-1, with unresolved D. Sequencing used PBMCs, obtained from a glioma patient whose treatment included an IDH1 peptide vaccine. As DNA, the CDR3 is TGTGCCAGTAGGCTACCGACACCGGGTCACACTGAAGCTTTCTTT. Amino acids: CASRLPTPGHTEAFF.